Detailed here is one T cell receptor (beta chain). Its recognized antigen is unknown. No much larger clone exists at a distance of one base, and base qualities are not known. V and J lose 2 bases and 1 base, and a span of 11 bases separates them. The CDR3 sequence holds 15 residues, the cysteine and phenylalanine included. The DNA shown is the 45-base CDR3, in frame from base 1. Based on the germline V gene (reference sequence), the CDR1 and CDR2 sequences are LNHDA and SQIVND. The data were taken from a study of T cell repertoires in cytomegalovirus infection (dated by TCRdb to about 2019). In terms of the full investigation: Peptide stimulations targeted recently identified HLA-C-restricted CMV epitopes, whose presentation resists viral immunomodulation, together with well-studied HLA-B-restricted epitopes. Donor HLA type was relevant to the analysis, because carriage of CMV infection together with the matching HLA type was indicated by public TCR beta signatures.

The treatment or condition label for this specimen denotes: in vitro stimulation with specific CMV peptide epitopes to enrich CMV-specific T cells. The research as a whole found: The ex vivo response was dominated by HLA-C-restricted CMV-specific TCR beta clonotypes, and the single most frequent clonotype in two of eight donors was supplied by these HLA-C-restricted clonotypes. In both this cohort and an independent approximately 350-donor cohort, the cumulative frequency of public TCR beta family members distinguished carriers of CMV infection plus the relevant HLA type.

Sequencing took place on an Illumina HiSeq 1500. Using fastp at Q25 and MiXCR, TCRdb reprocessed the public reads and kept productive beta chains. A single entry per CDR3 protein holds the most common genes and DNA from its merged rows. In all, the sample holds 700,000 to 900,000 distinct CDR3 sequences, and 25% to 30% of those were seen once. The top ten hold about an eighth of the sample. The chain was built from TRBV19 and TRBJ1-1; D gene: possibly TRBD1, on 6 matching bases. This receptor was identified in a human donor in good health (CMV status not recorded). Some clones in this sample may be carry-over from other donors' samples. The sample was cultured CD8+ T cells from PBMCs, taken from culture after CMV antigen stimulation. The nucleotides read TGTGCCAGTAGTATAAGCAGGGGCGGGAACACTGAAGCTTTCTTT. This encodes CASSISRGGNTEAFF.